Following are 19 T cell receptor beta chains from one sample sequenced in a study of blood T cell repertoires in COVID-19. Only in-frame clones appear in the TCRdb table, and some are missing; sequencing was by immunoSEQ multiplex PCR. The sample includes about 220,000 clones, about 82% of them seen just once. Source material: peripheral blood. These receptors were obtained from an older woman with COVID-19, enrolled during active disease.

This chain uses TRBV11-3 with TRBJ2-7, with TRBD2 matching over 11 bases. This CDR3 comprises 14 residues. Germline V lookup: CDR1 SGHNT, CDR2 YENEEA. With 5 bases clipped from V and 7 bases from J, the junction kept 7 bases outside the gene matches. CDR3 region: CASSVSGRAREQYF. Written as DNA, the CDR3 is TGTGCCAGCAGCGTTAGCGGGAGGGCCAGAGAGCAGTACTTC.

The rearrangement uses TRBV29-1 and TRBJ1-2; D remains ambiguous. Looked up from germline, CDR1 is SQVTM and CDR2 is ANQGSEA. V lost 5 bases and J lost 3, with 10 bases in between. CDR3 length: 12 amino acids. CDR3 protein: CSVLGGDYGYTF. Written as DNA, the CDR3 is TGCAGCGTTTTAGGCGGGGACTATGGCTACACCTTC.

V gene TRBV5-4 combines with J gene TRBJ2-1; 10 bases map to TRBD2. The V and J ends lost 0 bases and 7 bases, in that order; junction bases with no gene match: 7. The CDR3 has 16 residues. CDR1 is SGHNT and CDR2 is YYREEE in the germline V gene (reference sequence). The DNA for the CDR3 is TGTGCCAGCAGCTTGGCCTCTAGCGGGAGAATGAATGAGCAGTTCTTC. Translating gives CASSLASSGRMNEQFF.

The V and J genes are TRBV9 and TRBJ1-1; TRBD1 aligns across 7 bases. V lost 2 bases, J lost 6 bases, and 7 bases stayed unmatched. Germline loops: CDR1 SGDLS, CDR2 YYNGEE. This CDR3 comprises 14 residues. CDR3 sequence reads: CASSVGQNSPEAFF. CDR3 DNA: TGTGCCAGCAGCGTGGGACAGAACTCGCCTGAAGCTTTCTTT. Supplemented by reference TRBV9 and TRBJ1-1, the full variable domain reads DSGVTQTPKHLITATGQRVTLRCSPRSGDLSVYWYQQSLDQGLQFLIQYYNGEERAKGNILERFSAQQFPDLHSELNLSSLELGDSALYFCASSVGQNSPEAFFGQGTRLTVV.

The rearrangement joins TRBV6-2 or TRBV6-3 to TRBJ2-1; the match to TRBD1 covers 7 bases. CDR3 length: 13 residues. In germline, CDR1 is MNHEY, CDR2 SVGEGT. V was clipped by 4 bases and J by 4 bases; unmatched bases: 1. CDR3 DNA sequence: TGTGCCAGCAGTTGGACAGGTTACAATGAGCAGTTCTTC. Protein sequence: CASSWTGYNEQFF.

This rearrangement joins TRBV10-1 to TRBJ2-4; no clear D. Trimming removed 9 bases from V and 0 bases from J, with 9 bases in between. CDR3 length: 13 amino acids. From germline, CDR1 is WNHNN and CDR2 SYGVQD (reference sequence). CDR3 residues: CARTLIAKNIQYF. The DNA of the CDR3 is TGCGCCAGGACACTCATAGCCAAAAACATTCAGTACTTC.

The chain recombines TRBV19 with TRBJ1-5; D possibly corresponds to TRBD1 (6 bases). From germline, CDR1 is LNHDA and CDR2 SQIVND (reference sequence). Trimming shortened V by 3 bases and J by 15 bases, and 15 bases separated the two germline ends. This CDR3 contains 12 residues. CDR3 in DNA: TGTGCCAGTAGTATCCAGACAGGCCCGCGGCATTTT. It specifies CASSIQTGPRHF.

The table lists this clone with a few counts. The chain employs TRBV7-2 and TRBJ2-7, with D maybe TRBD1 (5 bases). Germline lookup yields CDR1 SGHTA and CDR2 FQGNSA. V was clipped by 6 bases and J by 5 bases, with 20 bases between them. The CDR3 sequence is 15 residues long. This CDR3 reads CASRLPGNTLDEQYF. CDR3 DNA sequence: TGTGCCAGCAGGTTACCAGGGAATACCTTAGACGAGCAGTACTTC.

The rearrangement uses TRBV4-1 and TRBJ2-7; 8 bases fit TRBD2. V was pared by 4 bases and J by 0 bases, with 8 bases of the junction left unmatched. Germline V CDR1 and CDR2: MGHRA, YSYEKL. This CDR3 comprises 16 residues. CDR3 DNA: TGCGCCAGCAGCCGATCGACAAGCGGGAGCTCCTACGAGCAGTACTTC. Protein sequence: CASSRSTSGSSYEQYF.

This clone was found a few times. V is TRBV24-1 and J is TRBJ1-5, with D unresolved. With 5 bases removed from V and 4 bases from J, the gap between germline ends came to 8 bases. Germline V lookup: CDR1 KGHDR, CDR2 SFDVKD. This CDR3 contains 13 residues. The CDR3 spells CATSVGGNQPQHF. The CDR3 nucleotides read TGTGCCACCAGTGTTGGAGGGAATCAGCCCCAGCATTTT.

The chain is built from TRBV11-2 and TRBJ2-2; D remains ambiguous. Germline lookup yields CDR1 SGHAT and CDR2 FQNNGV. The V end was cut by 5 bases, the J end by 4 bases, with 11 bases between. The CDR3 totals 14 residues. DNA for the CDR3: TGTGCCAGCAGCCATCCGGTTGTCACCGGGGAGCTGTTTTTT. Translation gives CASSHPVVTGELFF.

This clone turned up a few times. The CDR3 region is CASSYVQGVQPQHF. The CDR3 DNA reads TGTGCCAGCAGTTACGTGCAGGGCGTACAGCCCCAGCATTTT. The chain uses TRBV6-2 or TRBV6-3 and TRBJ1-5; a weak D match, TRBD1 (5 bases). With 2 bases removed from V and 7 bases from J, the gap between germline ends came to 12 bases. The CDR3 contains 14 residues. From germline, CDR1 is MNHEY and CDR2 SVGEGT.

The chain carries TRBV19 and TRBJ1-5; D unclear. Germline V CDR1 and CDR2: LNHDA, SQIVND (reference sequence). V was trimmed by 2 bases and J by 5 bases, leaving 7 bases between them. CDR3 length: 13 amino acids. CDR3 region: CASSIRGYQPQHF. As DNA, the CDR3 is TGTGCCAGTAGTATACGGGGTTATCAGCCCCAGCATTTT. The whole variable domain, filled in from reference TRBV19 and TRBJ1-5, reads DGGITQSPKYLFRKEGQNVTLSCEQNLNHDAMYWYRQDPGQGLRLIYYSQIVNDFQKGDIAEGYSVSREKKESFPLTVTSAQKNPTAFYLCASSIRGYQPQHFGDGTRLSIL.

The CDR3 protein is CASSPQDRGLYGYTF. Here the CDR3 DNA reads TGTGCCAGCTCACCCCAGGACAGGGGGCTCTATGGCTACACCTTC. The chain recombines TRBV18 with TRBJ1-2; 11 bases are shared with TRBD1. Germline V gene lookup returns CDR1 KGHSH and CDR2 LQKENI. The CDR3 is 15 residues long. The junction had 4 bases not matched to a gene; V was cut back by 3 bases and J by 4 bases.

For the CDR3, the DNA is TGTGCCAGCAGCTTAGCAGGGGCCTACAATGAGCAGTTCTTC. Amino acid sequence: CASSLAGAYNEQFF. The V and J genes are TRBV11-3 and TRBJ2-1, with D possibly matching TRBD1 (6 bases). Trimming shortened V by 1 base and J by 2 bases, and 6 bases separated the two germline ends. CDR1 and CDR2 (germline): SGHNT, YENEEA. This CDR3 spans 14 amino acids.

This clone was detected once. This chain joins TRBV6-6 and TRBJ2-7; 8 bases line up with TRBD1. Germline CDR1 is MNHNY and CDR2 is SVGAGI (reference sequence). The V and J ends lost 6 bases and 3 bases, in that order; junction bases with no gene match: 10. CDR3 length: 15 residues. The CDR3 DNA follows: TGTGCCAGCAGGAAGGACAGGGAAGAGCTCTACGAGCAGTACTTC. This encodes CASRKDREELYEQYF.

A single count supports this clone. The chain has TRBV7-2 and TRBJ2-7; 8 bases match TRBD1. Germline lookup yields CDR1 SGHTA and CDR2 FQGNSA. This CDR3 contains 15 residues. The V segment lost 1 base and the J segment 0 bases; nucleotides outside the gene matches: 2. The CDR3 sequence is CASSLGTGTSYEQYF. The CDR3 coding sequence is TGTGCCAGCAGCTTAGGGACAGGGACCTCCTACGAGCAGTACTTC.

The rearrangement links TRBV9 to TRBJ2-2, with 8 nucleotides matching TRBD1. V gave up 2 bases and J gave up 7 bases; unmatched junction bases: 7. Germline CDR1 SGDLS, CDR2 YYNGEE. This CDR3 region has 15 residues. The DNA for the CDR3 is TGTGCCAGCAGCGTTGCGGACAGGGTGTACGGGGAGCTGTTTTTT. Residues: CASSVADRVYGELFF.

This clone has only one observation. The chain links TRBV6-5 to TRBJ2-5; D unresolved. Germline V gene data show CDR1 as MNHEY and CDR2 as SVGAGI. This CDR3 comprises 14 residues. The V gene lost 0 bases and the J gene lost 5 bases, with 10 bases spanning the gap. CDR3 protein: CASSYSGSTETQYF. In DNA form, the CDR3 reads TGTGCCAGCAGTTACTCTGGTAGCACGGAGACCCAGTACTTC.